The rows below give T cell receptor beta chains drawn from one sample of a study of OX40 agonist ivuxolimab in advanced cancers. TCRdb's table, derived via immunoSEQ multiplex PCR, lists solely in-frame clones and lacks some. The sample shows approximately 92,000 clones, 94% of them seen only once. The sequences come from CD4+ or CD8+ T cells sorted from blood, collected in a trial of the OX40 agonist ivuxolimab. These receptors all stem from an adult with an advanced solid tumor such as melanoma, head and neck, liver or kidney cancer. Both conserved end residues are part of each CDR3. A D gene is named only where the DNA matches it firmly. Expanded clones get a size class; other rows say once, few or many, or leave the size out.

v_call: TRBV7-2; clone_size: .; j_call: TRBJ1-5; d_call: .; cdr3_aa: CASSFQGGNNQPQHF; cdr3_nt: TGTGCCAGCAGCTTTCAAGGCGGAAACAATCAGCCCCAGCATTTT
v_call: TRBV25-1; clone_size: .; j_call: TRBJ1-1; d_call: TRBD1; cdr3_aa: CASSESQGARTEAFF; cdr3_nt: TGTGCCAGCAGTGAGTCCCAGGGGGCGAGGACTGAAGCTTTCTTT
v_call: TRBV9; clone_size: .; j_call: TRBJ2-3; d_call: TRBD2; cdr3_aa: CASSAGTRGTDTQYF; cdr3_nt: TGTGCCAGCAGCGCCGGGACTAGAGGCACAGATACGCAGTATTTT
v_call: TRBV29-1; clone_size: .; j_call: TRBJ1-2; d_call: TRBD1; cdr3_aa: CSSGQGADYGYTF; cdr3_nt: TGCAGCTCGGGTCAGGGGGCGGACTATGGCTACACCTTC
v_call: TRBV9; clone_size: .; j_call: TRBJ2-5; d_call: TRBD2; cdr3_aa: CASSVSPSGSQETQYF; cdr3_nt: TGTGCCAGCAGCGTTTCCCCTAGCGGCTCACAAGAGACCCAGTACTTC
v_call: TRBV7-2; clone_size: .; j_call: TRBJ2-1; d_call: TRBD2; cdr3_aa: CASSSPSGSRNEQFF; cdr3_nt: TGTGCCAGCAGCTCACCTAGCGGGAGCAGGAATGAGCAGTTCTTC
v_call: TRBV18; clone_size: .; j_call: TRBJ1-1; d_call: TRBD1; cdr3_aa: CASSPPGQGNTEAFF; cdr3_nt: TGTGCCAGCTCACCTCCCGGACAGGGTAACACTGAAGCTTTCTTT
v_call: TRBV5-1; clone_size: .; j_call: TRBJ2-1; d_call: TRBD2; cdr3_aa: CASSPRLAGGGNEQFF; cdr3_nt: TGCGCCAGCAGCCCGAGACTAGCGGGAGGGGGCAATGAGCAGTTCTTC
v_call: TRBV5-5; clone_size: .; j_call: TRBJ2-1; d_call: .; cdr3_aa: CASSSATRMSYNEQFF; cdr3_nt: TGTGCCAGCAGCTCGGCGACTAGGATGTCCTACAATGAGCAGTTCTTC
v_call: TRBV6-1; clone_size: .; j_call: TRBJ1-2; d_call: .; cdr3_aa: CASSDLAASVRGGYTF; cdr3_nt: TGTGCCAGCAGTGATCTCGCGGCCTCTGTCCGTGGGGGCTACACCTTC
v_call: TRBV5-1; clone_size: .; j_call: TRBJ1-2; d_call: TRBD1; cdr3_aa: CASSQGTGGYLWASVFEYGYTF; cdr3_nt: TGCGCCAGCAGCCAGGGCACAGGGGGCTATCTTTGGGCGAGTGTATTTGAGTATGGCTACACCTTC
v_call: TRBV6-1; clone_size: .; j_call: TRBJ1-5; d_call: .; cdr3_aa: CASRPTRARQPQHF; cdr3_nt: TGTGCCAGCAGGCCTACGAGGGCTAGGCAGCCCCAGCATTTT
v_call: TRBV7-3; clone_size: .; j_call: TRBJ2-1; d_call: .; cdr3_aa: CASSFAQAGNEQFF; cdr3_nt: TGTGCCAGCAGTTTTGCTCAAGCCGGCAATGAGCAGTTCTTC
v_call: TRBV10-3; clone_size: .; j_call: TRBJ2-7; d_call: .; cdr3_aa: CAISYRAGTPYEQYF; cdr3_nt: TGTGCCATCAGCTACAGGGCAGGGACACCCTACGAGCAGTACTTC
v_call: TRBV5-5; clone_size: .; j_call: TRBJ1-4; d_call: .; cdr3_aa: CASSLVGTKGGEKLFF; cdr3_nt: TGTGCCAGCAGCTTGGTGGGAACCAAGGGGGGTGAAAAACTGTTTTTT
v_call: TRBV27; clone_size: .; j_call: TRBJ2-5; d_call: .; cdr3_aa: CASSFNLDASVAQETQYF; cdr3_nt: TGTGCCAGCAGTTTTAATTTGGACGCTTCCGTGGCCCAAGAGACCCAGTACTTC
v_call: TRBV2; clone_size: .; j_call: TRBJ1-2; d_call: .; cdr3_aa: CASSVGVYGYTF; cdr3_nt: TGTGCCAGCAGTGTTGGGGTCTATGGCTACACCTTC
v_call: TRBV23-1; clone_size: .; j_call: TRBJ2-7; d_call: .; cdr3_aa: CASSQSGRRSYEQYF; cdr3_nt: TGCGCCAGCAGTCAATCCGGTCGGCGATCTTACGAGCAGTACTTC
v_call: TRBV28; clone_size: .; j_call: TRBJ1-4; d_call: .; cdr3_aa: CASSLGGVNEKLFF; cdr3_nt: TGTGCCAGCAGTTTAGGGGGGGTTAATGAAAAACTGTTTTTT
v_call: TRBV7-6; clone_size: .; j_call: TRBJ2-2; d_call: TRBD2; cdr3_aa: CASSPPAGGGELFF; cdr3_nt: TGTGCCAGCAGCCCCCCGGCGGGGGGAGGGGAGCTGTTTTTT
v_call: TRBV6-1; clone_size: .; j_call: TRBJ2-7; d_call: .; cdr3_aa: CASSSADSYEQYF; cdr3_nt: TGTGCCAGCAGCTCCGCCGACAGCTACGAGCAGTACTTC
v_call: TRBV6-5; clone_size: .; j_call: TRBJ2-7; d_call: .; cdr3_aa: CASTPDLPYEQYF; cdr3_nt: TGTGCCAGCACCCCGGATCTACCCTACGAGCAGTACTTC
v_call: TRBV5-6; clone_size: .; j_call: TRBJ1-1; d_call: .; cdr3_aa: CASSFYDRNTEAFF; cdr3_nt: TGTGCCAGCAGCTTCTATGACAGGAACACTGAAGCTTTCTTT
v_call: TRBV7-9; clone_size: .; j_call: TRBJ1-1; d_call: .; cdr3_aa: CASREDPMNTEAFF; cdr3_nt: TGTGCCAGCAGAGAAGATCCAATGAACACTGAAGCTTTCTTT
v_call: TRBV5-4; clone_size: .; j_call: TRBJ1-4; d_call: .; cdr3_aa: CASSRYRSRTEKLFF; cdr3_nt: TGTGCCAGCAGCCGTTACAGGTCGCGGACTGAAAAACTGTTTTTT
v_call: TRBV2; clone_size: once; j_call: TRBJ1-4; d_call: .; cdr3_aa: CASSEIRQPNEKLFF; cdr3_nt: TGTGCCAGCAGTGAAATTAGGCAGCCTAATGAAAAACTGTTTTTT
v_call: TRBV6-5; clone_size: .; j_call: TRBJ1-1; d_call: .; cdr3_aa: CASSYSKSVENTEAFF; cdr3_nt: TGTGCCAGCAGTTACTCGAAATCTGTGGAGAACACTGAAGCTTTCTTT
v_call: TRBV7-8; clone_size: once; j_call: TRBJ2-1; d_call: TRBD1; cdr3_aa: CASSPRTGARNEQFF; cdr3_nt: TGTGCCAGCAGCCCAAGGACAGGGGCGAGGAATGAGCAGTTCTTC